This entry lists 13 T cell receptor beta chains sequenced from one sample in a study of T cell responses to AZD1222 COVID-19 vaccine. The protocol was immunoSEQ multiplex PCR, while the TCRdb copy is restricted to in-frame clones and leaves out a portion. The data contain fewer than 70,000 clones, 80% of them singletons. This specimen was peripheral blood, taken 28 days after the second AZD1222 dose. Receptors originate from an adult who received the AZD1222 COVID-19 vaccine.

The chain joins TRBV18 to TRBJ1-5; the match to TRBD1 covers 9 bases. This CDR3 contains 15 residues. With V trimmed by 3 bases and J by 7 bases, 7 bases remained unmatched. Per the germline V gene, CDR1 is KGHSH and CDR2 is LQKENI. CDR3 in amino acids: CASSPSQGAGQPQHF. DNA of the CDR3: TGTGCCAGCTCACCCTCACAGGGGGCAGGCCAGCCCCAGCATTTT.

This sequence joins TRBV12-3 or TRBV12-4 and TRBJ2-5; possible D gene TRBD2, 7 bases. This CDR3 spans 11 amino acids. The V end was cut by 8 bases, the J end by 5 bases, with 9 bases between. CDR3 region: CASGGAETQYF. The CDR3 region has the DNA TGTGCCAGCGGGGGGGCGGAGACCCAGTACTTC.

The chain carries TRBV28 and TRBJ2-7, with 10 nucleotides matching TRBD1. The J segment lost 4 bases and the V segment lost 5 bases, leaving 11 bases of the junction unmatched. The CDR3 loop spans 16 amino acids. The germline gives CDR1 MDHEN, CDR2 SYDVKM. The CDR3 region has the DNA TGTGCCAGCAGTGTACCGGGACAGGGGACGGGGTACGAGCAGTACTTC. Its protein is CASSVPGQGTGYEQYF.

This chain joins TRBV3-1 (or the pseudogene TRBV3-2) and TRBJ1-4; 11 nucleotides agree with TRBD1. The CDR3 length is 20 residues. CDR1 and CDR2 from the germline V gene are LGHDT and YNNKEL (reference sequence). V dropped 2 bases and J dropped 2; count of bases not matched to a gene: 13. The CDR3 nucleotides are TGTGCCAGCAGCCAAAGACGGCGGGACAGGGGGGCGAAGACTAATGAAAAACTGTTTTTT. As protein: CASSQRRRDRGAKTNEKLFF.

This clone was recorded only once. The chain links TRBV27 to TRBJ2-7; TRBD1 matches at 7 bases. Germline values: CDR1 MNHEY, CDR2 SMNVEV (reference sequence). Germline trimming cut 5 bases from V and 2 bases from J; bases unmatched to any gene: 6. This CDR3 comprises 14 residues. The DNA of the CDR3 is TGTGCCAGCAGTCCAGCCGGGACAGCCTACGAGCAGTACTTC. It yields the protein CASSPAGTAYEQYF.

This sequence joins TRBV19 and TRBJ1-5; D is undetermined. Trimming removed 3 bases from V and 6 bases from J, with 21 bases in between. Germline lookup yields CDR1 LNHDA and CDR2 SQIVND (reference sequence). The CDR3 loop spans 17 amino acids. The CDR3 DNA sequence: TGTGCCAGTAGTATTCAAAAGGGTTTTTCATCTTTTCAGCCCCAGCATTTT. Translation gives CASSIQKGFSSFQPQHF.

V usage is TRBV2 and J usage is TRBJ2-7; 7 nucleotides match TRBD1. The length of the CDR3 is 13 residues. Germline values: CDR1 SNHLY, CDR2 FYNNEI. With V trimmed by 6 bases and J by 2 bases, 4 bases remained unmatched. The CDR3 nucleotides are TGTGCCAGCAGGGACAGGCGAACCTACGAGCAGTACTTC. Its translation is CASRDRRTYEQYF.

The gene calls are TRBV6-5 and TRBJ1-3; unclear D gene. V was clipped by 11 bases and J by 0 bases, with 8 bases between them. Germline CDR1 and CDR2: MNHEY and SVGAGI. This CDR3 has 12 residues. CDR3 residues: CAGRSSGNTIYF. In DNA form, the CDR3 reads TGTGCCGGACGATCCTCTGGAAACACCATATATTTT.

CDR3 protein: CASPWRGSGAGTGELFF. CDR3 DNA: TGTGCCAGCCCTTGGAGGGGAAGTGGTGCGGGTACCGGGGAGCTGTTTTTT. This chain links TRBV7-2 with TRBJ2-2; TRBD2 is a possible D gene (6 bases). The CDR3 loop spans 17 amino acids. Germline CDR1 reads SGHTA; CDR2 reads FQGNSA. The germline V and J ends were trimmed by 8 bases and 5 bases, with 24 bases remaining between them.

V usage is TRBV19 and J usage is TRBJ1-6; a possible D gene is TRBD1 (5 bases). V was clipped by 5 bases and J by 4 bases, with 9 bases between them. The germline V gene has CDR1 LNHDA and CDR2 SQIVND (reference sequence). The CDR3 is 14 residues long. The CDR3 region is CASSLGVYNSPLHF. The CDR3 region has the DNA TGTGCCAGTAGTCTGGGGGTTTATAATTCACCCCTCCACTTT.

The rearrangement uses TRBV27 and TRBJ2-5; TRBD2 matches 12 bases. This CDR3 is 18 amino acids long. Germline V gives CDR1 MNHEY, CDR2 SMNVEV (reference sequence). Losses at the gene ends were 6 bases for V and 7 bases for J; bases not matched to a gene: 18. CDR3 coding DNA: TGTGCCAGCAGCAAGAGATCTAGCGGGGGGGCCTGGGAGACGACCCAGTACTTC. Translated: CASSKRSSGGAWETTQYF.

This clone occurred a few times. The rearrangement uses TRBV5-1 and TRBJ2-2; 7 bases map to TRBD1. Trimming cost V 0 bases and J 6 bases; bases outside gene matches: 8. Per germline, CDR1 SGHRS and CDR2 YFSETQ. This CDR3 spans 16 amino acids. The CDR3 region has the DNA TGCGCCAGCAGCTTGGAACCCGGGACAGCCGCCGGGGAGCTGTTTTTT. Encoded protein: CASSLEPGTAAGELFF.

The chain uses TRBV2 and TRBJ2-7, with 9 bases identical to TRBD1. V lost 7 bases and J lost 2; bases outside the gene matches: 9. The CDR3 totals 15 residues. Germline CDR1 SNHLY, CDR2 FYNNEI. DNA for the CDR3: TGTGCCAGCACCGAAGGGACAGGGAGTCCCTACGAGCAGTACTTC. Protein product: CASTEGTGSPYEQYF.